This entry describes one T cell receptor beta chain. The target antigen is unknown. Each CDR3 protein gets one entry after TCRdb re-called the reads with MiXCR. The sample records under 600,000 distinct CDR3 sequences, 15% to 20% being singletons. Per the germline V gene, CDR1 is SGHRS and CDR2 is YFSETQ. Germline trimming cut 4 bases from V and 8 bases from J; bases unmatched to any gene: 8. The CDR3 runs 13 residues. The data belong to a study of T cell repertoires in cytomegalovirus infection. The overall study: TCR beta signatures that were public indicated CMV infection and matching HLA type.

Whole-study findings and limits: The cumulative frequency of public TCR beta families identified carriers of CMV plus the relevant HLA. What dominated the ex vivo response were HLA-C-restricted CMV-specific TCR beta clonotypes.

The sequence came from a human donor in good health (CMV status not recorded). Some clones in this sample may be carry-over from other donors' samples. The rearrangement uses TRBV5-1 and TRBJ1-1; 7 bases fit TRBD1. Sequencing used CD8+ T cells from PBMCs. This CDR3 reads CASSERTGAEAFF. The CDR3 DNA reads TGCGCCAGCAGCGAAAGGACAGGAGCAGAAGCTTTCTTT. The full variable domain, its missing parts supplied by reference TRBV5-1 and TRBJ1-1, is KAGVTQTPRYLIKTRGQQVTLSCSPISGHRSVSWYQQTPGQGLQFLFEYFSETQRNKGNFPGRFSGRQFSNSRSEMNVSTLELGDSALYLCASSERTGAEAFFGQGTRLTVV.